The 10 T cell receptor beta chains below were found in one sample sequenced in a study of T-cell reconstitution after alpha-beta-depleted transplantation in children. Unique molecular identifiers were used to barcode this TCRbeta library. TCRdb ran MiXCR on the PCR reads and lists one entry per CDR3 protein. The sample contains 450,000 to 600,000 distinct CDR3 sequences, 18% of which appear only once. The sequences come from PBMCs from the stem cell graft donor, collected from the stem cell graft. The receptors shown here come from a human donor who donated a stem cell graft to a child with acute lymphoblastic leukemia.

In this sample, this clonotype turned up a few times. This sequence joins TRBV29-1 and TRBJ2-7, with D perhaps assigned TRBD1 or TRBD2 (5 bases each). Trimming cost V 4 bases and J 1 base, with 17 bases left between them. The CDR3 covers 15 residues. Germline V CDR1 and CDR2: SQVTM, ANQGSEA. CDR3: CSVGAEGKVSYEQYF. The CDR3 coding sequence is TGCAGCGTTGGCGCAGAGGGGAAGGTTTCCTACGAGCAGTACTTC.

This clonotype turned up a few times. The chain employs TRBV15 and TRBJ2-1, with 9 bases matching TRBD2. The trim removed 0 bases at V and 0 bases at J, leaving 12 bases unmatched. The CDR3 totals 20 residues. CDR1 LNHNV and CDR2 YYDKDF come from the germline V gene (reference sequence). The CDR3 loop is CATSRDWTSAYQSSYNEQFF. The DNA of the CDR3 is TGTGCCACCAGCAGAGATTGGACTAGCGCCTACCAGAGCTCCTACAATGAGCAGTTCTTC.

The CDR3 here is CASSQENQHAEQYF. The CDR3 DNA reads TGCGCCAGCAGCCAAGAGAACCAGCATGCCGAGCAGTACTTC. The genes are TRBV4-1 and TRBJ2-7, with unresolved D. The CDR3 sequence is 14 residues long. V lost 0 bases and J lost 6, with 12 bases in between. The germline V gene encodes CDR1 MGHRA and CDR2 YSYEKL.

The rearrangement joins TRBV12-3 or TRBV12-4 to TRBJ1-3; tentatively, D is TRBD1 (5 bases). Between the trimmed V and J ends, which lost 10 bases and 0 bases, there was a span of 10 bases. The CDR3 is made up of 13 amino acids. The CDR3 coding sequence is TGTGCCACCGGACATTACTCTGGAAACACCATATATTTT. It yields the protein CATGHYSGNTIYF.

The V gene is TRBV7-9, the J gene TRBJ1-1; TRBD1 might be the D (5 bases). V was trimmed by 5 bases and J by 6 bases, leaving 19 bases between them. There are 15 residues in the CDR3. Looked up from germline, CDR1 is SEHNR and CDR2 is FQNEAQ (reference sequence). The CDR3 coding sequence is TGTGCCAGCAGCCACTACGGGACCGGAGGTCCTGAAGCTTTCTTT. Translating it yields CASSHYGTGGPEAFF.

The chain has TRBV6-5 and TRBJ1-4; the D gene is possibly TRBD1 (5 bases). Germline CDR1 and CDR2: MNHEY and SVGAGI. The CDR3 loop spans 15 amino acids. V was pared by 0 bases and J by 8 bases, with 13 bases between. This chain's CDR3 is CASSYSARAREKLFF. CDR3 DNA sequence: TGTGCCAGCAGTTACTCTGCCAGGGCCCGAGAAAAACTGTTTTTT.

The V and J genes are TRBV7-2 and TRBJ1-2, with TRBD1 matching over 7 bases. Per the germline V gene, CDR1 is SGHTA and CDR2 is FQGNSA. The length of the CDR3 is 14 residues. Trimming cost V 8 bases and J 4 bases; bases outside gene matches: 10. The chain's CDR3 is CASELTGQSYGYTF. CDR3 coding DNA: TGTGCCAGCGAACTAACGGGACAGTCCTATGGCTACACCTTC.

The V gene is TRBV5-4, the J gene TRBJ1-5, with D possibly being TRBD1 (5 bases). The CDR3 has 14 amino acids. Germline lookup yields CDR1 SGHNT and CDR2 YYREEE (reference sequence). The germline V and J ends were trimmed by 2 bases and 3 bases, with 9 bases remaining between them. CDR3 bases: TGTGCCAGCAGCTTACGGGGGTACAATCAGCCCCAGCATTTT. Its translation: CASSLRGYNQPQHF.

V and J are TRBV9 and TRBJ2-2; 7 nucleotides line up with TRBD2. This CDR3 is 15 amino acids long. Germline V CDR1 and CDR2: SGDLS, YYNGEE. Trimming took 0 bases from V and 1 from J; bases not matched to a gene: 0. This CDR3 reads CASSVGEGNTGELFF. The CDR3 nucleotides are TGTGCCAGCAGCGTAGGGGAGGGGAACACCGGGGAGCTGTTTTTT.

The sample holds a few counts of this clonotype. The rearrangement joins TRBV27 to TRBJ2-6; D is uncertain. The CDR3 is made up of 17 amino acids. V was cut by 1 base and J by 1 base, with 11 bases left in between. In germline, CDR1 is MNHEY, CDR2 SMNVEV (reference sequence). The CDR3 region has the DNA TGTGCCAGCAGTTTATATCCCAGTGCTTCTGGGGCCAACGTCCTGACTTTC. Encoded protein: CASSLYPSASGANVLTF.